What follows describes a single TCR beta chain. This sample is part of a study of blood T cell repertoires in COVID-19. Study information: Nucleic acid was either cDNA or gDNA, and it came from T cells, B-cell-depleted T cells, or PBMCs.

Trimming shortened V by 6 bases and J by 0 bases, and 11 bases separated the two germline ends. Germline V lookup: CDR1 ENHRY, CDR2 SYGVKD. CDR3 length: 14 amino acids. Original processing methods: Estimation of nucleated cell counts was performed using reference gene primer amplification. Sequenced by immunoSEQ multiplex PCR; TCRdb stores in-frame clones only, minus some. V and J calls and clone size come straight from that table; D and trimming were deduced from the DNA. The repertoire holds 99,000 or so clones, with around 84% as singletons. The sequenced material came from peripheral blood. The clonotype originates from a man between 65 and 85 years old with active or convalescent COVID-19. The chain joins TRBV10-3 to TRBJ1-1; possible D gene TRBD1, 6 bases. The CDR3 loop reads CAIRGGGMNTEAFF. In DNA form, the CDR3 reads TGTGCCATCAGGGGAGGGGGGATGAACACTGAAGCTTTCTTT.